The 2 T cell receptor beta chains below were found in one sample sequenced in a study of a mutant IDH1 vaccine in newly diagnosed glioma. Some clones are missing from TCRdb's copy, which holds only in-frame ones; the method was immunoSEQ multiplex PCR. The table shows about 51,000 clones, with 60% to 85% occurring only once. Time point reported: baseline, week 1 (first vaccination visit). Treatment indicated: pre-vaccination baseline after standard-of-care therapy. This material consisted of PBMCs, taken from a glioma patient treated with radiotherapy, temozolomide or both. These receptors all stem from a woman aged 40 to 50 with glioma.

The V call is TRBV10-3, the J call TRBJ1-5, with a possible D match to TRBD1 (6 bases). The CDR3 contains 12 residues. Germline values: CDR1 ENHRY, CDR2 SYGVKD. V shed 8 bases and J shed 5 bases, with 10 bases lying between them. CDR3 DNA: TGTGCCATCGGGGGCAAAGATCAGCCCCAGCATTTT. It is translated as CAIGGKDQPQHF.

This clone was seen a handful of times. The chain is built from TRBV19 and TRBJ2-2; D is ambiguous. This CDR3 is 13 amino acids long. V lost 7 bases and J 1 base, leaving 7 bases between the germline ends. Germline CDR1 is LNHDA and CDR2 is SQIVND (reference sequence). CDR3 protein: CASIWWNTGELFF. CDR3 in DNA: TGTGCCAGTATTTGGTGGAACACCGGGGAGCTGTTTTTT.